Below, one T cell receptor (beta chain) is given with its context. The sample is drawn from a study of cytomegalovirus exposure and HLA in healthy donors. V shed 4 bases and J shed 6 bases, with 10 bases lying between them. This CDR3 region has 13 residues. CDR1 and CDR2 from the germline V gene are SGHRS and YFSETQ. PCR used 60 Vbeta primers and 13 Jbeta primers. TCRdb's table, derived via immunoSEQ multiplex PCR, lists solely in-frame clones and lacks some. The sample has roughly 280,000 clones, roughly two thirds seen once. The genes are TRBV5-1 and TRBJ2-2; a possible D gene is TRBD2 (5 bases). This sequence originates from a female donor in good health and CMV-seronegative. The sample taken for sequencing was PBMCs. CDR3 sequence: CASSPASSGELFF. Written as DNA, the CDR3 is TGCGCCAGCAGCCCCGCTAGCTCCGGGGAGCTGTTTTTT.